A selection of T cell receptor beta chains follows, all from one sample in a study of siplizumab effects on memory and regulatory T cells. Method: immunoSEQ multiplex PCR; TCRdb's copy keeps in-frame clones and lacks some. The repertoire has 80,000 to 95,000 clones, around 93% of them found once; the top ten carry around 18%. The material sequenced was CD8+ T cells sorted from blood. The receptors originated from a human donor in good health. Both conserved end residues are part of each CDR3. The order of the fields is clone size, D gene, J gene, V gene, CDR3 protein, CDR3 DNA. The D gene is left open where the match is weak. Part of the rows lack a size; the others show once, few, many or a class for expanded clones.

clone size: .; D gene: .; J gene: TRBJ1-2; V gene: TRBV11-2; CDR3 protein: CASSLAQYYGYTF; CDR3 DNA: TGTGCCAGCAGCTTAGCACAGTACTATGGCTACACCTTC
clone size: .; D gene: TRBD1; J gene: TRBJ1-4; V gene: TRBV18; CDR3 protein: CASSPSKGALEKLFF; CDR3 DNA: TGTGCCAGCTCACCCTCGAAGGGGGCCCTTGAAAAACTGTTTTTT
clone size: .; D gene: .; J gene: TRBJ1-1; V gene: TRBV27; CDR3 protein: CASSSRTKGGMNTEAFF; CDR3 DNA: TGTGCCAGCAGTTCAAGGACAAAGGGGGGGATGAACACTGAAGCTTTCTTT
clone size: .; D gene: TRBD2; J gene: TRBJ2-1; V gene: TRBV5-1; CDR3 protein: CASSLDFGGSYNEQFF; CDR3 DNA: TGCGCCAGCAGCTTGGATTTCGGGGGGTCCTACAATGAGCAGTTCTTC
clone size: .; D gene: .; J gene: TRBJ2-1; V gene: TRBV2; CDR3 protein: CASLEAGATYNEQFF; CDR3 DNA: TGTGCCAGCCTGGAGGCCGGAGCGACTTACAATGAGCAGTTCTTC
clone size: .; D gene: .; J gene: TRBJ2-5; V gene: TRBV9; CDR3 protein: CASRVGADPQETQYF; CDR3 DNA: TGTGCCAGCAGAGTCGGGGCGGACCCCCAAGAGACCCAGTACTTC
clone size: .; D gene: .; J gene: TRBJ1-1; V gene: TRBV29-1; CDR3 protein: CSVRGGAGTEAFF; CDR3 DNA: TGCAGCGTGCGGGGTGGGGCTGGCACTGAAGCTTTCTTT
clone size: .; D gene: .; J gene: TRBJ2-5; V gene: TRBV28; CDR3 protein: CASSLPTKTTDWYQETQYF; CDR3 DNA: TGTGCCAGCAGTCTTCCGACTAAAACGACGGACTGGTACCAAGAGACCCAGTACTTC
clone size: .; D gene: TRBD2; J gene: TRBJ2-1; V gene: TRBV28; CDR3 protein: CASSLGTSGRAYNEQFF; CDR3 DNA: TGTGCCAGCAGCCTGGGGACTAGCGGGAGGGCCTACAATGAGCAGTTCTTC
clone size: .; D gene: .; J gene: TRBJ2-3; V gene: TRBV7-9; CDR3 protein: CASVLGGAGDTQYF; CDR3 DNA: TGTGCCAGCGTATTGGGGGGCGCCGGAGATACGCAGTATTTT
clone size: .; D gene: .; J gene: TRBJ2-7; V gene: TRBV6-1; CDR3 protein: CASSENGALGYEQYF; CDR3 DNA: TGTGCCAGCAGTGAAAATGGCGCTTTGGGGTACGAGCAGTACTTC
clone size: once; D gene: .; J gene: TRBJ2-1; V gene: TRBV27; CDR3 protein: CASSLVPRAGHNEQFF; CDR3 DNA: TGTGCCAGCAGTTTAGTCCCCCGGGCGGGACACAATGAGCAGTTCTTC
clone size: .; D gene: .; J gene: TRBJ2-7; V gene: TRBV7-2; CDR3 protein: CASSLVEGASREQYF; CDR3 DNA: TGTGCCAGCAGCTTAGTGGAGGGGGCGTCACGCGAGCAGTACTTC
clone size: .; D gene: .; J gene: TRBJ2-7; V gene: TRBV15; CDR3 protein: CATSRSRELLAIEQYF; CDR3 DNA: TGTGCCACCAGCAGAAGCCGGGAACTCCTGGCAATCGAGCAGTACTTC
clone size: .; D gene: .; J gene: TRBJ2-7; V gene: TRBV11-1; CDR3 protein: CASSFDGTGAYEQYF; CDR3 DNA: TGTGCCAGCAGCTTCGACGGGACGGGGGCCTACGAGCAGTACTTC
clone size: .; D gene: TRBD1; J gene: TRBJ2-7; V gene: TRBV9; CDR3 protein: CASSVGQGGYEQYF; CDR3 DNA: TGTGCCAGCAGCGTAGGACAGGGGGGCTACGAGCAGTACTTC
clone size: .; D gene: .; J gene: TRBJ2-7; V gene: TRBV7-9; CDR3 protein: CASSLDYEQYF; CDR3 DNA: TGTGCCAGCAGCTTAGATTACGAGCAGTACTTC
clone size: .; D gene: .; J gene: TRBJ1-1; V gene: TRBV19; CDR3 protein: CASSRTAEAFF; CDR3 DNA: TGTGCCAGTAGTAGGACCGCGGAAGCTTTCTTT
clone size: .; D gene: TRBD1; J gene: TRBJ1-1; V gene: TRBV5-1; CDR3 protein: CASEESIWTGGGTEAFF; CDR3 DNA: TGCGCCAGCGAGGAATCAATCTGGACAGGGGGTGGGACTGAAGCTTTCTTT
clone size: .; D gene: .; J gene: TRBJ2-7; V gene: TRBV6-5; CDR3 protein: CASSSLSYEQYF; CDR3 DNA: TGTGCCAGCAGTTCCCTCTCTTACGAGCAGTACTTC
clone size: once; D gene: .; J gene: TRBJ2-6; V gene: TRBV6-4; CDR3 protein: CASSDSRSGANVLTF; CDR3 DNA: TGTGCCAGCAGTGACAGCCGCTCTGGGGCCAACGTCCTGACTTTC
clone size: .; D gene: .; J gene: TRBJ1-1; V gene: TRBV9; CDR3 protein: CASSPGHTEAFF; CDR3 DNA: TGTGCCAGCAGCCCGGGGCACACTGAAGCTTTCTTT
clone size: .; D gene: TRBD2; J gene: TRBJ2-7; V gene: TRBV7-9; CDR3 protein: CASSPKRGSSYEQYF; CDR3 DNA: TGTGCCAGCAGCCCTAAGCGGGGGAGCTCCTACGAGCAGTACTTC
clone size: .; D gene: .; J gene: TRBJ2-1; V gene: TRBV11-3; CDR3 protein: CASSPPGAGNEQFF; CDR3 DNA: TGTGCCAGCAGCCCCCCGGGGGCAGGGAATGAGCAGTTCTTC
clone size: .; D gene: .; J gene: TRBJ2-7; V gene: TRBV27; CDR3 protein: CASSLSGTGSYEQYF; CDR3 DNA: TGTGCCAGCAGTTTGAGCGGGACAGGTTCCTACGAGCAGTACTTC
clone size: .; D gene: TRBD1; J gene: TRBJ2-1; V gene: TRBV14; CDR3 protein: CASSQRPGTGVNEQFF; CDR3 DNA: TGTGCCAGCAGCCAACGCCCCGGGACAGGGGTAAATGAGCAGTTCTTC
clone size: few; D gene: .; J gene: TRBJ1-1; V gene: TRBV19; CDR3 protein: CASSMGFSSAFF; CDR3 DNA: TGTGCCAGTAGTATGGGGTTCAGTTCGGCTTTCTTT
clone size: .; D gene: TRBD1; J gene: TRBJ1-1; V gene: TRBV27; CDR3 protein: CASSLIGGITEAFF; CDR3 DNA: TGTGCCAGCAGTTTAATAGGGGGCATTACTGAAGCTTTCTTT
clone size: .; D gene: TRBD1; J gene: TRBJ1-2; V gene: TRBV2; CDR3 protein: CASSRDREKGSGYTF; CDR3 DNA: TGTGCCAGCAGTAGGGACAGGGAGAAAGGCTCTGGCTACACCTTC
clone size: .; D gene: TRBD1; J gene: TRBJ1-5; V gene: TRBV5-3; CDR3 protein: CARSLPRQGHQPQHF; CDR3 DNA: TGTGCCAGAAGCTTACCTAGACAGGGTCATCAGCCCCAGCATTTT
clone size: .; D gene: .; J gene: TRBJ2-1; V gene: TRBV19; CDR3 protein: CASSVVVFSRNEQFF; CDR3 DNA: TGTGCCAGTAGTGTTGTAGTGTTTTCCCGCAATGAGCAGTTCTTC
clone size: once; D gene: .; J gene: TRBJ2-5; V gene: TRBV12-5; CDR3 protein: CASGLARDFQETQYF; CDR3 DNA: TGTGCTAGTGGTTTGGCTCGGGACTTTCAAGAGACCCAGTACTTC
clone size: .; D gene: .; J gene: TRBJ2-1; V gene: TRBV18; CDR3 protein: CASSPQVGSSYNEQFF; CDR3 DNA: TGTGCCAGCTCACCACAAGTCGGTAGCTCCTACAATGAGCAGTTCTTC
clone size: .; D gene: .; J gene: TRBJ2-1; V gene: TRBV19; CDR3 protein: CASIGDMLFF; CDR3 DNA: TGTGCCAGTATTGGGGATATGCTGTTCTTC
clone size: few; D gene: .; J gene: TRBJ1-1; V gene: TRBV29-1; CDR3 protein: CSVEVTFNTEAFF; CDR3 DNA: TGCAGCGTTGAAGTTACATTTAACACTGAAGCTTTCTTT
clone size: .; D gene: .; J gene: TRBJ1-5; V gene: TRBV9; CDR3 protein: CASSSSGTDTFNQPQHF; CDR3 DNA: TGTGCCAGCAGCTCTTCCGGGACGGATACTTTCAATCAGCCCCAGCATTTT
clone size: .; D gene: TRBD2; J gene: TRBJ2-2; V gene: TRBV19; CDR3 protein: CASSIRPSGSAGELFF; CDR3 DNA: TGTGCCAGTAGTATCCGTCCTAGCGGGAGTGCCGGGGAGCTGTTTTTT
clone size: .; D gene: TRBD2; J gene: TRBJ2-7; V gene: TRBV6-6; CDR3 protein: CASSRTSVNYEQYF; CDR3 DNA: TGTGCCAGCAGTCGGACTAGCGTTAACTACGAGCAGTACTTC
clone size: .; D gene: .; J gene: TRBJ1-5; V gene: TRBV4-2; CDR3 protein: CASSQDPGYSNQPQHF; CDR3 DNA: TGTGCCAGCAGCCAAGATCCAGGATATAGCAATCAGCCCCAGCATTTT
clone size: .; D gene: .; J gene: TRBJ1-1; V gene: TRBV19; CDR3 protein: CASSIPGRAFF; CDR3 DNA: TGTGCCAGTAGTATTCCCGGGAGAGCTTTCTTT
clone size: .; D gene: .; J gene: TRBJ2-7; V gene: TRBV7-8; CDR3 protein: CASSPGPKAYEQYF; CDR3 DNA: TGTGCCAGCAGCCCCGGGCCCAAAGCCTACGAGCAGTACTTC
clone size: .; D gene: .; J gene: TRBJ2-3; V gene: TRBV29-1; CDR3 protein: CSVEDLEGQITDTQYF; CDR3 DNA: TGCAGCGTTGAAGATCTCGAGGGCCAAATCACAGATACGCAGTATTTT
clone size: .; D gene: TRBD1; J gene: TRBJ2-1; V gene: TRBV5-1; CDR3 protein: CASSLGDRGINEQFF; CDR3 DNA: TGCGCCAGCAGCTTGGGGGACAGGGGTATTAATGAGCAGTTCTTC
clone size: .; D gene: .; J gene: TRBJ2-7; V gene: TRBV7-9; CDR3 protein: CASSGNYEQYF; CDR3 DNA: TGTGCCAGCAGCGGAAACTACGAGCAGTACTTC
clone size: .; D gene: .; J gene: TRBJ2-5; V gene: TRBV27; CDR3 protein: CASSLWQETQYF; CDR3 DNA: TGTGCCAGCAGTTTATGGCAAGAGACCCAGTACTTC
clone size: .; D gene: TRBD1; J gene: TRBJ2-1; V gene: TRBV13; CDR3 protein: CASSSGQGIYNEQFF; CDR3 DNA: TGTGCCAGCAGCTCCGGACAGGGGATCTACAATGAGCAGTTCTTC
clone size: .; D gene: .; J gene: TRBJ2-7; V gene: TRBV27; CDR3 protein: CASSLGGRQLVYEQYF; CDR3 DNA: TGTGCCAGCAGTTTAGGTGGCAGGCAATTAGTCTACGAGCAGTACTTC
clone size: .; D gene: TRBD1; J gene: TRBJ2-1; V gene: TRBV19; CDR3 protein: CASSQTGAGEQFF; CDR3 DNA: TGTGCCAGTAGCCAAACAGGGGCTGGTGAGCAGTTCTTC
clone size: .; D gene: .; J gene: TRBJ2-5; V gene: TRBV9; CDR3 protein: CASSVAGGAQETQYF; CDR3 DNA: TGTGCCAGCAGCGTAGCTGGCGGGGCGCAAGAGACCCAGTACTTC